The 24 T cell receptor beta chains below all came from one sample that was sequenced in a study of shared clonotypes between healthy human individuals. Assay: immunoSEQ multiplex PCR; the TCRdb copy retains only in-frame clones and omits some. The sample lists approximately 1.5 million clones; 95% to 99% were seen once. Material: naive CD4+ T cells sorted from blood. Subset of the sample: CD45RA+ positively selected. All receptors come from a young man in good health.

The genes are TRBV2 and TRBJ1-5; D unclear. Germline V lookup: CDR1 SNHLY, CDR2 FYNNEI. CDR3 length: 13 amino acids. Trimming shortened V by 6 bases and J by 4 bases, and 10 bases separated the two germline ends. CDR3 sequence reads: CASRGSTNQPQHF. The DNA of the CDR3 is TGTGCCAGCAGGGGGAGTACGAATCAGCCCCAGCATTTT.

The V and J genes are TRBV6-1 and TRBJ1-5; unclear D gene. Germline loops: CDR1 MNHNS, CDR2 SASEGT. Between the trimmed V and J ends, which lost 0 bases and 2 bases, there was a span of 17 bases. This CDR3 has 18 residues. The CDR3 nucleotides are TGTGCCAGCAGTGAAGCCTTCGGAGACAATCCGGGCAATCAGCCCCAGCATTTT. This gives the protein CASSEAFGDNPGNQPQHF.

The CDR3 sequence: CASSPSGGGELFF. The CDR3 nucleotides read TGTGCCAGCAGCCCATCCGGGGGTGGGGAGCTGTTTTTT. V and J are TRBV7-2 and TRBJ2-2; TRBD2 is a possible D gene (6 bases). The V gene's germline CDR1 is SGHTA and CDR2 FQGNSA. Trimming pared 5 bases from V and 8 bases from J, leaving 12 bases between. This CDR3 has 13 residues.

CDR3 coding DNA: TGTGCCAGCAGTGAAGGACCGCGCGGCACTGAAGCTTTCTTT. Translated: CASSEGPRGTEAFF. This sequence joins TRBV7-3 and TRBJ1-1; D is uncertain. Trimming took 6 bases from V and 4 from J, leaving 15 bases between them. The CDR3 length is 14 residues. The V gene's germline CDR1 is SGHTA and CDR2 FQGTGA.

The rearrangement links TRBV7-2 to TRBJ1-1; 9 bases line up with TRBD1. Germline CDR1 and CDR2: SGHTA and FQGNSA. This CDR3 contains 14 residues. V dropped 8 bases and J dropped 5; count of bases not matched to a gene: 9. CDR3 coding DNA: TGTGCCAGCCGGTGGGACAGGGTAAGGACTGAAGCTTTCTTT. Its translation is CASRWDRVRTEAFF.

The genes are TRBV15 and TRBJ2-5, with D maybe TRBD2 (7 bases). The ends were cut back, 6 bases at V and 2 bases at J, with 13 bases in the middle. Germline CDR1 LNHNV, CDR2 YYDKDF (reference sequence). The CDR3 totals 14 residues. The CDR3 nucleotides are TGTGCCACCAGGGAGGGGGGGGGACAAGAGACCCAGTACTTC. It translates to CATREGGGQETQYF.

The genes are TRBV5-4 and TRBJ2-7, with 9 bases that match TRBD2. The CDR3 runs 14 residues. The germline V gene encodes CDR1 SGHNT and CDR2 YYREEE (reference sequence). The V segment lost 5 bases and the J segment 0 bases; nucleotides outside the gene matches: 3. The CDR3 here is CASSPSGISYEQYF. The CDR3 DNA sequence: TGTGCCAGCAGTCCTAGCGGGATCTCCTACGAGCAGTACTTC.

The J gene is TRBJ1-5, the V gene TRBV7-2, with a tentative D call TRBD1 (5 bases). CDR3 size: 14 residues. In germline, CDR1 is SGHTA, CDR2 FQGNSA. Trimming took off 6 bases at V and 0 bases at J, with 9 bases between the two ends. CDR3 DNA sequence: TGTGCCAGCAGTCGGACAATTAGCAATCAGCCCCAGCATTTT. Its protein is CASSRTISNQPQHF.

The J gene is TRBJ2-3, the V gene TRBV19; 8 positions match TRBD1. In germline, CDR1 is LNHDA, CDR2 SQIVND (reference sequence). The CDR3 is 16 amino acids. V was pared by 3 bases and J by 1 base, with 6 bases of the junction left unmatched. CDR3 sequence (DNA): TGTGCCAGTAGTATCAGATGGGGACAGGGCACAGATACGCAGTATTTT. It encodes CASSIRWGQGTDTQYF.

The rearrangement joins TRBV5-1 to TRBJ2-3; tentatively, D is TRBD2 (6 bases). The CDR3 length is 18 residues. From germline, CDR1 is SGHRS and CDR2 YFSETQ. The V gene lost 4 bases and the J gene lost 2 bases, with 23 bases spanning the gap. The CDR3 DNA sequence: TGCGCCAGCAGCGTTGGTGTAGCGGCAGCCCAATCCACAGATACGCAGTATTTT. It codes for CASSVGVAAAQSTDTQYF.

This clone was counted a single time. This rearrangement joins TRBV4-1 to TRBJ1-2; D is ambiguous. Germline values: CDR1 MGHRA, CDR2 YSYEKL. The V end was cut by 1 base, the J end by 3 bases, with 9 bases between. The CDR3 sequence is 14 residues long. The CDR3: CASSQGGDYYGYTF. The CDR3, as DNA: TGCGCCAGCAGCCAAGGAGGTGACTACTATGGCTACACCTTC.

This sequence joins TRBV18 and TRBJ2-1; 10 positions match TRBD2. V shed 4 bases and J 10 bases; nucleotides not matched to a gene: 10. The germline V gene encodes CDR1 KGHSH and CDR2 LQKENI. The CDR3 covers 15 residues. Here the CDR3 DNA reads TGTGCCAGCTCACTGAGGACTAGCGGCAAGGGGGAGCAGTTCTTC. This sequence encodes CASSLRTSGKGEQFF.

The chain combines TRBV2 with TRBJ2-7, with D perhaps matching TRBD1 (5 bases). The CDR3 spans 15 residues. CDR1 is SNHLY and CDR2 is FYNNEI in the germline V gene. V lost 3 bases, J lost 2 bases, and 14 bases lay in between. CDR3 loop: CASSEGQIGTYEQYF. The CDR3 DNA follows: TGTGCCAGCAGTGAGGGGCAGATCGGAACCTACGAGCAGTACTTC.

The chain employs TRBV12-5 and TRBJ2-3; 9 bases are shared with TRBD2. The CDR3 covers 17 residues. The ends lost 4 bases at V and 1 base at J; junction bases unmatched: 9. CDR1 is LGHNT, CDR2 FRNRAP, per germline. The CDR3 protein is CASGSGLAALGTDTQYF. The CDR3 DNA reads TGTGCTAGTGGTTCGGGACTAGCAGCTCTCGGCACAGATACGCAGTATTTT. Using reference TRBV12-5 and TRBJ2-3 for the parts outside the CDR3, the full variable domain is DARVTQTPRHKVTEMGQEVTMRCQPILGHNTVFWYRQTMMQGLELLAYFRNRAPLDDSGMPKDRFSAEMPDATLATLKIQPSEPRDSAVYFCASGSGLAALGTDTQYFGPGTRLTVL.

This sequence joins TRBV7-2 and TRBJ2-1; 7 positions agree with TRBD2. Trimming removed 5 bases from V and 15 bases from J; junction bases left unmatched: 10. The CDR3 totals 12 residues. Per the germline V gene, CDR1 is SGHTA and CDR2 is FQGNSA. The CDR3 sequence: CASSPYRDYAFF. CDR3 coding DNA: TGTGCCAGCAGCCCCTACCGGGACTATGCGTTCTTC. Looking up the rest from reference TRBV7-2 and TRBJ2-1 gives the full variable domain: GAGVSQSPSNKVTEKGKDVELRCDPISGHTALYWYRQSLGQGLEFLIYFQGNSAPDKSGLPSDRFSAERTGGSVSTLTIQRTQQEDSAVYLCASSPYRDYAFFGPGTRLTVL.

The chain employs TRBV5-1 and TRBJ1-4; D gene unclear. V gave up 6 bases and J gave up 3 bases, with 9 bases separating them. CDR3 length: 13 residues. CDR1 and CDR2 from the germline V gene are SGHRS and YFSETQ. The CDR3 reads CASTLIPNEKLFF. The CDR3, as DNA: TGCGCCAGCACACTAATCCCTAATGAAAAACTGTTTTTT.

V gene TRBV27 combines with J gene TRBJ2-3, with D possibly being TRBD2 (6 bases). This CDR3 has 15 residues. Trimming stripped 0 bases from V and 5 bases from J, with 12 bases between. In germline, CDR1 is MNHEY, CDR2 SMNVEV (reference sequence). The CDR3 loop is CASSLSRLVIDTQYF. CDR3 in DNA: TGTGCCAGCAGTTTATCCCGACTAGTCATAGATACGCAGTATTTT.

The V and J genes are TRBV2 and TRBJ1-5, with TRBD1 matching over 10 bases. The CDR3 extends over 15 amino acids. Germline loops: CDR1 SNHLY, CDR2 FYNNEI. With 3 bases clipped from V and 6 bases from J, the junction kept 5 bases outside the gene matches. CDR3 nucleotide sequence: TGTGCCAGCAGTGACCCGGGACAGGGGCGTCAGCCCCAGCATTTT. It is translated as CASSDPGQGRQPQHF.

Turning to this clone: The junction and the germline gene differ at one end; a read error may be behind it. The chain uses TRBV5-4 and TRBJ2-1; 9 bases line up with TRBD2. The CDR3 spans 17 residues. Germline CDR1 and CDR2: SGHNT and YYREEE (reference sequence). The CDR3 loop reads CASSPEGRLAVQVIRIF. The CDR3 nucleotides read TGTGCCAGCAGCCCCGAGGGGCGACTAGCGGTGCAAGTGATAAGAATCTTC.

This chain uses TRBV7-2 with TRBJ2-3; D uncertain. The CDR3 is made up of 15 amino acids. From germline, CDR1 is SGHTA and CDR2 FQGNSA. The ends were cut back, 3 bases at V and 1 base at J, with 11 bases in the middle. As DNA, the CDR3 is TGTGCCAGCAGCTTCGGTACACGAGGCACAGATACGCAGTATTTT. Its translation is CASSFGTRGTDTQYF.

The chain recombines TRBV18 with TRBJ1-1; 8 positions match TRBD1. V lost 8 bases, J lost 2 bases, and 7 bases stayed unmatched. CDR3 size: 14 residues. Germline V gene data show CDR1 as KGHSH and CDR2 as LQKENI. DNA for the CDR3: TGTGCCAGCAAGGGACAGGTGTCAAACACTGAAGCTTTCTTT. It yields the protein CASKGQVSNTEAFF.

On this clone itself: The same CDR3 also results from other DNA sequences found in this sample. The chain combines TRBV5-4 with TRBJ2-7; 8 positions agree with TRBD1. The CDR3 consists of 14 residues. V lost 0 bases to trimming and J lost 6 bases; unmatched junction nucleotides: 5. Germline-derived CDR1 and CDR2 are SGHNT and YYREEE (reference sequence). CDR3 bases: TGTGCCAGCAGCTTGGGACAGGGGCGAGGCGAGCAGTACTTC. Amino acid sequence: CASSLGQGRGEQYF.

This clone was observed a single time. The DNA of the CDR3 is TGTGCCGCCGGGGGGGCCTACGAGCAGTACTTC. Translated, it gives CAAGGAYEQYF. The chain is built from TRBV7-9 and TRBJ2-7; 8 nucleotides agree with TRBD2. Germline CDR1 is SEHNR and CDR2 is FQNEAQ (reference sequence). The trim removed 11 bases at V and 2 bases at J, leaving 2 bases unmatched. The CDR3 runs to 11 residues.

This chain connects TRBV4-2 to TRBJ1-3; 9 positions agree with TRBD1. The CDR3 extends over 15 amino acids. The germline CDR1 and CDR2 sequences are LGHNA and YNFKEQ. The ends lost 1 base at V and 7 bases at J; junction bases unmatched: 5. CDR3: CASSQGDRARNTIYF. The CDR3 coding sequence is TGTGCCAGCAGCCAAGGGGACAGGGCTCGGAACACCATATATTTT.